The source of this T cell receptor (beta chain) is a study of cytomegalovirus exposure and HLA in healthy donors (dated 2017 in TCRdb). Concerning the study at large: An earlier analysis of roughly 500 of the donors reported 250 to 300 Gb of sequence data and around 110 million unique TCR beta sequences from about 180 million T cells. About 310 gigabases of sequencing data and approximately 93 million unique TCR sequences were included in an early release covering several hundred HLA-typed donors. Of the roughly 390 genotyped donors, roughly 80% were placed in the genetic ancestry cluster associated with self-reported Caucasian donors. The study aimed to test whether cataloging public T cell receptors could reveal signatures of past pathogen exposure. The T cell repertoires of around 730 subjects were profiled by immunosequencing and related to cytomegalovirus serostatus. Besides the first cohort of 666 subjects, a separate validation cohort made up of about 120 different subjects was used. The study combined high-throughput TCR immunosequencing, statistical association of individual TCRs with disease status, and machine learning to predict cytomegalovirus infection status. To study patterns of TCR occurrence, a later analysis re-analyzed previously published TCR beta repertoires from 650 to 750 donors and added high-resolution HLA genotyping. The later analysis used no new phenotypic data to find candidate immune exposures, relying instead on TCR beta sequences and their occurrence across donors. An earlier analysis of fewer than 700 of the donors applied high-throughput TCR beta sequencing to assess whether each TCR beta V gene segment acted as functional or pseudogenic. Alongside the repertoire data, information on donor age, sex, ethnicity and CMV serostatus was compiled. In a later genetic analysis, genome-wide SNP genotypes for about three fifths of the 666 donors were used, and that subset was treated as a discovery cohort. All discovery cohort repertoires had been generated using a single sequencing platform. Both class I and class II loci were covered by HLA typing, at four-digit resolution. Typing coverage varied by locus: roughly 629-630 donors for A, B, C, DRB1 and DQB1; roughly 500 for DQA1; around 570 for DPA1; around 490 for DPB1. Five DR-DQ haplotypes were handled as single units for association and clustering because linkage in the cohort was strong. On average, about 240,000 unique TCR beta nucleotide sequences were sequenced per donor among a few hundred genotyped donors of the cohort, with around 19% of those sequences being non-productive.

The cohort consisted of approximately 690 healthy bone marrow donors. At the time of sampling, all cohort members were nominally healthy, though unrecorded immune exposures were likely present. The donor was CMV seropositive and belonged to the group of around 300 seropositive cohort members. Each donor provided a peripheral blood sample, and peripheral blood mononuclear cells were used for TCR beta sequencing. The Qiagen DNeasy Blood Extraction Kit was used to extract genomic DNA from the blood cell samples. The CDR3, from cysteine to phenylalanine, totals 14 residues. Only the CDR3 DNA is retained, 42 bases long and in frame from the first base. For CDR1 and CDR2, the germline V gene lists MNHEY and SVGAGI. Trimming at the junction amounts to 5 bases on V and 0 bases on J, and the germline ends lie 11 bases apart. Of note for this clone: No cognate antigen has been identified for it. No much larger clonotype is one base removed from it; base qualities were not supplied.

Library method: the immunoSEQ multiplex PCR assay. For the multiplex PCR, a mixture combining 60 forward primers for TCR Vbeta segments and 13 reverse primers for TCR Jbeta segments was used. Amplification of the CDR3 region of rearranged TCR beta genes was performed with a multiplex PCR assay on genomic DNA. The amplified TCR beta libraries were sequenced on the Illumina HiSeq System as 87-base-pair reads. For the original study's pipeline: A later analysis tallied about 77 million unique TCR beta chains across the 600 to 700 repertoires, and around 9.9 million of those chains were shared by two or more donors. To remove PCR and sequencing errors, raw reads were error-corrected and collapsed into unique sequences using a nearest-neighbor algorithm that merged closely related sequences. Alignment of CDR3 sequences to IMGT reference sequences was used to assign V, D and J gene segments. For a sequence to be retained, a match of at least six nucleotides was required to both a V gene segment and a J gene segment. Rearrangements were called productive when the CDR3 lacked stop codons and stayed in frame with V and J; all others were non-productive. CDR3 was defined according to IMGT convention as the region running from the second conserved V-encoded cysteine to the conserved J-encoded phenylalanine. In an earlier analysis of approximately 500 of the donors, sequences lacking an unambiguous match to a single V gene segment were excluded. In an earlier analysis of several hundred of the donors, a V segment was called functional when productive rearrangements were above 56.7%, and segregating when the standard deviation between donors exceeded 5%. To diagnose cytomegalovirus status from the catalog of TCR beta chain sequences, a statistical classification framework was built. In a later analysis, TCR nucleotide sequences were compared against IMGT/GENE-DB human TR gene sequences so that V and J genes could be assigned. Using the TCRdist pipeline, a later analysis assigned CDR3 sequences along with most-parsimonious VDJ recombination scenarios. A later analysis defined each TCR beta chain by its CDR3 amino acid sequence plus V-gene family, and excluded reads lacking a unique V-gene family. A later analysis removed over 500 highly shared, low-generation-probability nucleotide sequences to deal with suspected cross-contamination and a sequencing artifact. In a later analysis, a clonal expansion index was calculated for each public chain from normalized within-repertoire ranks of inferred template counts. Generation probabilities in a later analysis came from a VDJ recombination model fitted to out-of-frame rearrangements, and those results were checked against IGoR. In a later analysis, TCR-TCR, TCR-HLA and TCR-CMV co-occurrence was scored with hypergeometric tests, and a repertoire-size bias correction was applied to TCR pairs. To estimate false discovery rates, a later analysis permuted the HLA or CMV assignments 20 times. A later analysis grouped co-occurring TCRs with DBSCAN, adding TCRdist sequence similarity when clustering within HLA-allele-positive subsets. For co-occurrence clustering, repertoires with fewer than 30,000 or more than 120,000 public chains were excluded, along with a handful of repertoires with anomalous nucleotide sharing. Here the immuneACCESS table is served through TCRdb, limited to in-frame sequences with V and J called. Missing clones are a known gap in these copies; in checked studies unresolved V genes cover under half, and the rest lacks a known reason. Clone size and V and J calls were adopted from that table, with D and trimming inferred from the DNA. In all, the sample holds around 180,000 clones, and 78% of those were seen once. The ten largest clonotypes hold 13% of the sample.

Summary of the overall study and its limitations: The study gave a list of 150 to 200 TCR beta chains associated with cytomegalovirus. An association between a missense DCLRE1C variant and V-gene and J-gene trimming of TCR beta chains was found in a later genetic analysis and replicated in an independent cohort. Presence/absence analyses assumed roughly uniform sequencing depth across donors, an assumption that may not hold. Linkage disequilibrium might explain the correlated functional status among segregating V segments, but an unknown experimental factor could not be excluded. Cytomegalovirus status was reported to be diagnosed by the classifier with high specificity and sensitivity in both the original and validation cohorts. In a later genetic analysis, fewer N-insertions in productive TCRs were reported among donors in an Asian-associated ancestry cluster than the roughly 700-donor mean. According to a later analysis, TCR association rates differed among HLA loci, with DRB1 alleles showing the most associated TCRs and HLA-C alleles showing the fewest. The sequencing pipeline was judged likely to have produced a cluster of highly shared sequence variants as a technical artifact. Most CMV-associated TCR beta chains appeared to be HLA-restricted in a later analysis, and the HLA associations seemed to be driven largely by CMV exposure. Most TCR sequences were observed very rarely across donors, whereas some public TCRs were present in many individuals. In this cohort, only TCR beta chains were sequenced, and detectable features were limited by the absence of alpha or paired-chain data. CMV serostatus was the only immune exposure information available for the cohort. Strong co-occurrence of HLA alleles, especially DR and DQ, made assigning TCR associations to individual alleles difficult. In an earlier analysis of approximately 590 of the donors, most TCR beta V segments were observed in productive rearrangements about 87% or about 30% of the time, broadly matching IMGT annotations. A later analysis found that HLA-associated TCR beta chains were more clonally expanded and had lower generation probabilities than equally common non-associated chains. About 17 rarely observed V segments, including chromosome 9 orphons, were excluded from the earlier analysis of about 600 of the donors because counts were too low. At a false discovery rate of 0.05, a later analysis linked under 20,000 TCR beta sequences to specific HLA alleles. A further reported finding was that TCR beta sequences accurately predicted the HLA-A and HLA-B alleles for most subjects in the first cohort. Because the 87-base-pair reads could not distinguish some IMGT-functional V segments, including TRBV6-2 and TRBV6-3, those segments were excluded. According to a later analysis, parvovirus B19, influenza, CMV and Epstein-Barr virus appeared linked to several top co-occurrence clusters. Because some donors lacked HLA typing at each locus, the association tests relied only on the typed subset. A few of the identified cytomegalovirus-associated TCR beta chains were confirmed in vitro to be specific for cytomegalovirus antigens. The authors suggested that the approach could potentially be extended to other disease states and immunological phenotypes.

The source of this sequence is a woman aged 50 to 60 in good health and CMV-seropositive. The chain was built from TRBV6-5 and TRBJ2-7, with a tentative D gene TRBD1 over 5 matching bases. Input material: PBMCs. The CDR3 region has the sequence CASSEHRNSYEQYF. The base sequence is TGTGCCAGCAGTGAACACAGGAACTCCTACGAGCAGTACTTC.